The 26 T cell receptor beta chains below come from one sample, sequenced in a study of cytomegalovirus exposure and HLA in healthy donors. PCR was performed using 60 Vbeta and 13 Jbeta primers. Profiled with immunoSEQ multiplex PCR; TCRdb holds only in-frame clones, not every one. The sample consists of 85,000 to 130,000 clones, over 60% of them appearing once. The sequencing sample was made of PBMCs. The origin of the receptors is a man aged 60 to 75 in good health and CMV-seropositive.

The J gene is TRBJ2-7, the V gene TRBV19, with TRBD2 matching over 7 bases. This CDR3 has 15 residues. Germline-derived CDR1 and CDR2 are LNHDA and SQIVND (reference sequence). The junction had 12 bases not matched to a gene; V was cut back by 5 bases and J by 5 bases. The CDR3: CASSGRGWGEDEQYF. The CDR3 DNA reads TGTGCCAGTAGTGGGCGGGGGTGGGGGGAAGACGAGCAGTACTTC.

This chain connects TRBV27 to TRBJ2-7; 11 nucleotides line up with TRBD2. CDR3 size: 15 residues. The V and J ends lost 5 bases and 7 bases, in that order; junction bases with no gene match: 10. Germline CDR1 and CDR2: MNHEY and SMNVEV (reference sequence). CDR3: CASSPLAGGSGEQYF. DNA of the CDR3: TGTGCCAGCAGTCCTTTAGCGGGGGGGTCGGGGGAGCAGTACTTC.

The V call is TRBV7-8, the J call TRBJ2-7, with 10 bases identical to TRBD1. This CDR3 is 16 amino acids long. Germline V gives CDR1 SGHVS, CDR2 FQNEAQ. J was trimmed by 0 bases and V by 1 base; bases with no gene match: 3. Written as DNA, the CDR3 is TGTGCCAGCAGCTTAGGACGGGACAGGGGCTCCTACGAGCAGTACTTC. Residues: CASSLGRDRGSYEQYF.

This clone was observed at least ten times. The CDR3 DNA reads TGTGCCAGCAGGGACGTTCGACAGGAGGCTGAAGCTTTCTTT. This translates into CASRDVRQEAEAFF. The chain joins TRBV6-5 to TRBJ1-1, with D possibly TRBD1 on 6 matching bases. V was pared by 6 bases and J by 6 bases, with 17 bases between. This CDR3 comprises 14 residues. Germline CDR1 reads MNHEY; CDR2 reads SVGAGI.

The chain has TRBV4-3 and TRBJ1-3, with 7 nucleotides matching TRBD1. The CDR3 loop spans 15 amino acids. The V segment lost 0 bases and the J segment 8 bases; nucleotides outside the gene matches: 7. Germline V gene lookup returns CDR1 LGHNA and CDR2 YSLEER. The CDR3 reads CASSQEFGQEHTIYF. In DNA form, the CDR3 reads TGCGCCAGCAGCCAAGAATTCGGACAGGAGCACACCATATATTTT.

The V and J genes are TRBV6-5 and TRBJ1-1; a weak D match, TRBD1 (6 bases). V was pared by 5 bases and J by 7 bases, with 11 bases between. The germline V gene encodes CDR1 MNHEY and CDR2 SVGAGI. The CDR3 is made up of 12 amino acids. The CDR3 coding sequence is TGTGCCAGCAGTCCCCTGGACAGTGAAGCTTTCTTT. Its translation is CASSPLDSEAFF.

V usage is TRBV9 and J usage is TRBJ1-5; 7 nucleotides line up with TRBD1. The CDR3 length is 16 residues. The J segment lost 3 bases and the V segment lost 1 base, leaving 7 bases of the junction unmatched. Germline-derived CDR1 and CDR2 are SGDLS and YYNGEE. Here the CDR3 DNA reads TGTGCCAGCAGCGTACCGGGGACAGAGTACAATCAGCCCCAGCATTTT. It translates to CASSVPGTEYNQPQHF.

This clone was picked up one time. This sequence joins TRBV5-1 and TRBJ2-1; tentative D call: TRBD2 (5 bases). Trimming took off 1 base at V and 5 bases at J, with 13 bases between the two ends. This CDR3 has 15 amino acids. The germline gives CDR1 SGHRS, CDR2 YFSETQ. The CDR3 region has the DNA TGCGCCAGCAGCTTGTTCGGGTCGGGGAACAATGAGCAGTTCTTC. Protein: CASSLFGSGNNEQFF. The full variable domain, its missing parts supplied by reference TRBV5-1 and TRBJ2-1, is KAGVTQTPRYLIKTRGQQVTLSCSPISGHRSVSWYQQTPGQGLQFLFEYFSETQRNKGNFPGRFSGRQFSNSRSEMNVSTLELGDSALYLCASSLFGSGNNEQFFGPGTRLTVL.

This chain connects TRBV5-4 to TRBJ2-7, with TRBD2 as a possible D gene (6 bases). The V gene lost 0 bases and the J gene lost 7 bases, with 14 bases spanning the gap. CDR3 length: 14 amino acids. CDR1 and CDR2 (germline): SGHNT, YYREEE (reference sequence). As DNA, the CDR3 is TGTGCCAGCAGCTTGGGGGTCGCGGAGGGAGAGCAGTACTTC. Amino acid sequence: CASSLGVAEGEQYF.

The chain carries TRBV4-3 and TRBJ2-5; D is perhaps TRBD2 (6 bases). CDR3 length: 15 residues. Trimming left V 0 bases short and J 4 bases short, with 12 bases between. Per the germline V gene, CDR1 is LGHNA and CDR2 is YSLEER. The CDR3 bases are TGCGCCAGCAGCCAAGATGAGGGGAGGAGAGAGACCCAGTACTTC. Translated: CASSQDEGRRETQYF.

The V and J genes are TRBV7-9 and TRBJ2-7; 8 positions match TRBD2. The CDR3 contains 14 residues. The V segment lost 5 bases and the J segment 9 bases; nucleotides outside the gene matches: 12. The germline V gene encodes CDR1 SEHNR and CDR2 FQNEAQ (reference sequence). As DNA, the CDR3 is TGTGCCAGCAGCCCCGGGATAGCGGGACGGCGGCAGTACTTC. Amino acids: CASSPGIAGRRQYF.

Details on this clone: The junction departs from germline at one end; a sequencing error may be responsible. The chain uses TRBV7-9 and TRBJ2-7; a weak D match, TRBD2 (5 bases). The CDR3 covers 13 residues. The germline CDR1 and CDR2 sequences are SEHNR and FQNEAQ (reference sequence). CDR3 nucleotide sequence: TGTTCCAGCAGCTCGGCGGGTCCCTACGAGCAGTACTTC. Its protein product is CSSSSAGPYEQYF.

The rearrangement uses TRBV5-1 and TRBJ1-2; 9 positions match TRBD1. The V gene's germline CDR1 is SGHRS and CDR2 YFSETQ. The CDR3 runs 14 residues. V lost 4 bases to trimming and J lost 7 bases; unmatched junction nucleotides: 8. Here the CDR3 DNA reads TGCGCCAGCAGCGTCAAACAGGGGGCACCTGGCTACACCTTC. This translates into CASSVKQGAPGYTF.

This chain connects TRBV7-2 to TRBJ2-7; no definite D call. V was trimmed by 1 base and J by 6 bases, leaving 7 bases between them. The V gene's germline CDR1 is SGHTA and CDR2 FQGNSA. The CDR3 sequence is 12 residues long. The CDR3 DNA reads as TGTGCCAGCAGCTTAGGGCCCCGCGAGCAGTACTTC. It codes for CASSLGPREQYF.

This clone showed up just once. The chain couples TRBV5-4 to TRBJ2-7, with 8 bases lining up with TRBD2. V was pared by 3 bases and J by 4 bases, with 9 bases of the junction left unmatched. CDR3 size: 15 residues. Per the germline V gene, CDR1 is SGHNT and CDR2 is YYREEE (reference sequence). The DNA of the CDR3 is TGTGCCAGCAGCTCCGTCGGGGGGGTTGGGTACGAGCAGTACTTC. Encoded protein: CASSSVGGVGYEQYF.

The chain links TRBV5-4 to TRBJ1-3; D perhaps matches TRBD1 (6 bases). The CDR3 is 14 residues long. Germline-derived CDR1 and CDR2 are SGHNT and YYREEE (reference sequence). V lost 2 bases to trimming and J lost 4 bases, with 10 bases between them. CDR3: CASSFSGAGNTIYF. DNA for the CDR3: TGTGCCAGCAGCTTTTCAGGGGCCGGAAACACCATATATTTT.

The CDR3: CASSPRLAGNTGELFF. DNA for the CDR3: TGTGCCAGCTCTCCTAGACTAGCGGGAAACACCGGGGAGCTGTTTTTT. The chain uses TRBV18 and TRBJ2-2; 11 bases align to TRBD2. Germline V CDR1 and CDR2: KGHSH, LQKENI. This CDR3 contains 16 residues. The junction had 5 bases not matched to a gene; V was cut back by 6 bases and J by 2 bases. Based on the CDR3 plus reference TRBV18 and TRBJ2-2, the full variable domain is NAGVMQNPRHLVRRRGQEARLRCSPMKGHSHVYWYRQLPEEGLKFMVYLQKENIIDESGMPKERFSAEFPKEGPSILRIQQVVRGDSAAYFCASSPRLAGNTGELFFGEGSRLTVL.

This clone was seen just once. This chain connects TRBV7-9 to TRBJ1-3; D is perhaps TRBD1 (6 bases). Germline CDR1 reads SEHNR; CDR2 reads FQNEAQ (reference sequence). The CDR3 runs to 16 residues. The V end lost 5 bases, the J end lost 0 bases, and 14 bases lay between the germline ends. The CDR3: CASSRRGGLSGNTIYF. The CDR3 bases are TGTGCCAGCAGCCGGAGGGGGGGTCTCTCTGGAAACACCATATATTTT.

For the CDR3, the DNA is TGTGCCAGCAGCCCACAGGGGGCCTCCACTGAAGCTTTCTTT. Translated, it gives CASSPQGASTEAFF. The V call is TRBV7-9, the J call TRBJ1-1, with 9 bases identical to TRBD1. Trimming took 5 bases from V and 4 from J; bases not matched to a gene: 5. The CDR3 totals 14 residues. Germline CDR1 is SEHNR and CDR2 is FQNEAQ (reference sequence).

The chain combines TRBV18 with TRBJ2-2; 9 nucleotides line up with TRBD1. The CDR3 loop spans 16 amino acids. Germline V gene lookup returns CDR1 KGHSH and CDR2 LQKENI. Trimming took 3 bases from V and 6 from J; bases not matched to a gene: 8. The chain's CDR3 is CASSPPGTGYSGELFF. The CDR3 nucleotides are TGTGCCAGCTCACCCCCCGGGACAGGGTATTCCGGGGAGCTGTTTTTT. Using reference TRBV18 and TRBJ2-2 for the parts outside the CDR3, the full variable domain is NAGVMQNPRHLVRRRGQEARLRCSPMKGHSHVYWYRQLPEEGLKFMVYLQKENIIDESGMPKERFSAEFPKEGPSILRIQQVVRGDSAAYFCASSPPGTGYSGELFFGEGSRLTVL.

This chain connects TRBV7-6 to TRBJ2-7, with 7 bases that match TRBD1. Germline V gene sequence: CDR1 SGHVS, CDR2 FNYEAQ. The CDR3 is 13 residues long. The ends lost 3 bases at V and 5 bases at J; junction bases unmatched: 4. The CDR3 spells CASSFVGTDEQYF. CDR3 DNA sequence: TGTGCCAGCAGCTTCGTCGGGACAGACGAGCAGTACTTC.

The count of this clone is one. The chain uses TRBV5-1 and TRBJ1-1; tentatively, D is TRBD1 (5 bases). The ends were cut back, 4 bases at V and 4 bases at J, with 17 bases in the middle. The CDR3 consists of 15 residues. The germline V gene encodes CDR1 SGHRS and CDR2 YFSETQ. The CDR3 spells CASSESRVGVTEAFF. For the CDR3, the DNA is TGCGCCAGCAGCGAGAGCAGGGTTGGCGTCACTGAAGCTTTCTTT.

The V call is TRBV10-1, the J call TRBJ2-2, with no clear D. Germline V lookup: CDR1 WNHNN, CDR2 SYGVQD (reference sequence). The CDR3 spans 16 residues. With 2 bases removed from V and 3 bases from J, the gap between germline ends came to 13 bases. The CDR3 DNA follows: TGCGCCAGCAGTGAGGGGTCAGGCTGGGACACCGGGGAGCTGTTTTTT. The encoded protein is CASSEGSGWDTGELFF.

The genes are TRBV4-2 and TRBJ2-3, with 13 positions matching TRBD2. Per germline, CDR1 LGHNA and CDR2 YNFKEQ. The trim removed 1 base at V and 2 bases at J, leaving 6 bases unmatched. The length of the CDR3 is 18 residues. DNA of the CDR3: TGTGCCAGCAGCCAAGTCGGGACTAGCGGGGTATACACAGATACGCAGTATTTT. Translated, it gives CASSQVGTSGVYTDTQYF.

Here the CDR3 DNA reads TGTGCCAGTAAGGTCGACGGGGGGTTGACAGATACGCAGTATTTT. Its translation: CASKVDGGLTDTQYF. The V and J genes are TRBV19 and TRBJ2-3; 7 bases map to TRBD2. Germline lookup yields CDR1 LNHDA and CDR2 SQIVND (reference sequence). V was pared by 7 bases and J by 3 bases, with 10 bases of the junction left unmatched. The CDR3 contains 15 residues.

About this clone itself: An end of the junction does not agree with germline; a read error may underlie this. This chain links TRBV7-9 with TRBJ2-5; 10 bases are a match to TRBD1. The CDR3 has 15 amino acids. The V gene's germline CDR1 is SEHNR and CDR2 FQNEAQ (reference sequence). DNA for the CDR3: TGTTCCAGCAGCCCCCAGACAGGGGGCTTGGAGACCCAGTACTTC. Encoded protein: CSSSPQTGGLETQYF.